This TCR beta chain was sequenced during a study of T-cell reconstitution after alpha-beta-depleted transplantation in children. Unique molecular identifiers were incorporated into the prepared TCRbeta library. TCRdb reprocessed the PCR reads via MiXCR and lists one record per CDR3 protein. The table shows some 240,000 distinct CDR3 sequences, with roughly a tenth occurring only once. This clonotype appeared many times. The receptor was isolated from a human donor who donated a stem cell graft to a child with SCID. Here the sequenced sample was PBMCs from the stem cell graft donor, taken from the stem cell graft.

The CDR3 DNA reads as TGTGCCAGTAGAACCGGGACAACTAATGAAAAACTGTTTTTT. Amino acid sequence: CASRTGTTNEKLFF. The chain carries TRBV19 and TRBJ1-4, with D unclear. Deletions cut 6 bases from V and 0 bases from J, with 8 bases between. The CDR3 is made up of 14 amino acids. Germline CDR1 is LNHDA and CDR2 is SQIVND (reference sequence).